The 30 T cell receptor beta chains presented below share a single source sample, sequenced in a study of response to subunit inactivated influenza vaccine listed by TCRdb under 2018. The receptor library was made with RT-PCR. Sequencing used an Illumina HiSeq 2500. TCRdb reanalyzed the raw reads on its own, using fastp at Q25 for trimming and MiXCR for clone calling, and kept in-frame beta chains. Here each entry gathers all rows of one CDR3 protein and keeps the most common genes and DNA. This sample has around 530,000 distinct CDR3 sequences in its table, and more than 15% of those were observed once. 3% of the sample is taken by the ten largest. Specimen: CD4+ T cells sorted from PBMCs, collected roughly 24 months after vaccination. The receptors were gathered from a man aged 50 to 69 who received an inactivated influenza vaccine. Donor details come from another sample of the same person, matched by shared clones.

The V and J genes are TRBV6-1 and TRBJ2-5; 7 bases fit TRBD1. CDR3 size: 16 residues. Germline CDR1 is MNHNS and CDR2 is SASEGT. Trimming at V came to 6 bases and at J to 2 bases, leaving 12 bases not matched to a gene. CDR3 sequence (DNA): TGTGCCAGCAGCAAGGGGGCAGGGGACATACAAGAGACCCAGTACTTC. Amino acid sequence: CASSKGAGDIQETQYF.

This rearrangement joins TRBV10-3 to TRBJ2-1, with 8 bases fitting TRBD2. With 8 bases clipped from V and 5 bases from J, the junction kept 17 bases outside the gene matches. The CDR3 contains 17 residues. Germline values: CDR1 ENHRY, CDR2 SYGVKD. The CDR3 spells CAISSGRERGYDNEQFF. The CDR3 nucleotides are TGTGCCATCTCCAGCGGGAGAGAGAGGGGGTACGACAATGAGCAGTTCTTC.

This clonotype was recorded a few times. This chain uses TRBV12-3 or TRBV12-4 with TRBJ2-2; 9 bases are a match to TRBD1. The CDR3 extends over 14 amino acids. The J segment lost 7 bases and the V segment lost 4 bases, leaving 4 bases of the junction unmatched. The CDR3 DNA is TGTGCCAGCAGTTGGAGGACAGGGGTCGGGGAGCTGTTTTTT. Its protein is CASSWRTGVGELFF.

The rearrangement uses TRBV20-1 and TRBJ2-3; D remains ambiguous. CDR1 and CDR2 from the germline V gene are DFQATT and SNEGSKA (reference sequence). The CDR3 extends over 14 amino acids. With 0 bases removed from V and 8 bases from J, the gap between germline ends came to 15 bases. CDR3 coding DNA: TGCAGTGCTAGAGATCAGTCAGCCAGTGGTACGCAGTATTTT. Protein: CSARDQSASGTQYF.

In this sample, this clonotype turned up many times. The chain combines TRBV7-9 with TRBJ2-7; D not resolved. The CDR3 spans 13 residues. The V end was cut by 2 bases, the J end by 3 bases, with 8 bases between. Germline CDR1 SEHNR, CDR2 FQNEAQ (reference sequence). The CDR3 sequence is CASSLFAGYEQYF. Written as DNA, the CDR3 is TGTGCCAGCAGCTTATTTGCCGGCTACGAGCAGTACTTC. The whole variable domain, filled in from reference TRBV7-9 and TRBJ2-7, reads DTGVSQNPRHKITKRGQNVTFRCDPISEHNRLYWYRQTLGQGPEFLTYFQNEAQLEKSRLLSDRFSAERPKGSFSTLEIQRTEQGDSAMYLCASSLFAGYEQYFGPGTRLTVT.

This clonotype was observed many times. V and J are TRBV7-2 and TRBJ1-5, with 7 bases lining up with TRBD1. Trimming cost V 1 base and J 0 bases; bases outside gene matches: 0. The CDR3 sequence is 15 residues long. Germline CDR1 reads SGHTA; CDR2 reads FQGNSA. CDR3 amino acids: CASSLGDSSNQPQHF. In nucleotides, the CDR3 is TGTGCCAGCAGCTTAGGGGACAGTAGCAATCAGCCCCAGCATTTT.

In its sample, this clonotype was seen a few times. The chain recombines TRBV4-3 with TRBJ2-7, with a tentative D call TRBD2 (5 bases). Trimming pared 0 bases from V and 5 bases from J, leaving 14 bases between. The CDR3 is 15 amino acids. Germline loops: CDR1 LGHNA, CDR2 YSLEER. CDR3 in amino acids: CASSQDRGSVNEQYF. CDR3 DNA sequence: TGCGCCAGCAGCCAAGATAGAGGGTCGGTCAACGAGCAGTACTTC.

CDR3 coding DNA: TGTGCCAGCAGCTTACGGACATTGAGGCTGGAGACCCAGTACTTC. It codes for CASSLRTLRLETQYF. The chain links TRBV11-2 to TRBJ2-5; weak D call: TRBD1 (5 bases). Trimming left V 2 bases short and J 5 bases short, with 15 bases between. Germline lookup yields CDR1 SGHAT and CDR2 FQNNGV. This CDR3 has 15 residues.

This clonotype was detected only a few times. The V gene is TRBV6-2 or TRBV6-3, the J gene TRBJ1-5; a weak D match, TRBD1 (6 bases). This CDR3 spans 18 amino acids. With 2 bases removed from V and 4 bases from J, the gap between germline ends came to 21 bases. Looked up from germline, CDR1 is MNHEY and CDR2 is SVGEGT. The CDR3: CASSYSSRLTGANQPQHF. The CDR3 DNA follows: TGTGCCAGCAGTTACAGTAGCCGGTTGACAGGTGCGAATCAGCCCCAGCATTTT.

This clonotype has a handful of counts. V is TRBV5-6 and J is TRBJ2-7; D is uncertain. Trimming shortened V by 2 bases and J by 4 bases, and 7 bases separated the two germline ends. This CDR3 region has 12 residues. Germline lookup yields CDR1 SGHDT and CDR2 YYEEEE. In nucleotides, the CDR3 is TGTGCCAGCAGCTTCCTAGATTACGAGCAGTACTTC. This gives the protein CASSFLDYEQYF.

The chain recombines TRBV20-1 with TRBJ2-3; 7 nucleotides agree with TRBD2. V was pared by 6 bases and J by 1 base, with 7 bases of the junction left unmatched. Germline CDR1 and CDR2: DFQATT and SNEGSKA (reference sequence). The CDR3 has 14 amino acids. DNA of the CDR3: TGCAGTGCACCGAGCGGGGCACGCACAGATACGCAGTATTTT. Encoded protein: CSAPSGARTDTQYF.

This clonotype was detected many times. The chain uses TRBV11-2 and TRBJ2-3; D call uncertain. This CDR3 region has 15 residues. Germline lookup yields CDR1 SGHAT and CDR2 FQNNGV. The V and J ends lost 5 bases and 4 bases respectively, with 16 bases between them. In nucleotides, the CDR3 is TGTGCCAGCAGCCTTCTGGTACCCCAGGCAGATACGCAGTATTTT. Translating gives CASSLLVPQADTQYF.

In its sample, this clonotype was seen a few times. The rearrangement joins TRBV4-3 to TRBJ2-7, with a possible D match to TRBD2 (7 bases). Trimming removed 2 bases at V and 1 base at J, with 12 bases between. Per germline, CDR1 LGHNA and CDR2 YSLEER. The CDR3 sequence is 15 residues long. As DNA, the CDR3 is TGCGCCAGCAGCCAAATTCGGGGGGCATCCTACGAGCAGTACTTC. Residues: CASSQIRGASYEQYF.

This clonotype was counted a few times. This chain links TRBV20-1 with TRBJ2-5, with 7 bases matching TRBD2. This CDR3 spans 17 amino acids. V lost 3 bases, J lost 1 base, and 14 bases stayed unmatched. Germline lookup yields CDR1 DFQATT and CDR2 SNEGSKA (reference sequence). In DNA form, the CDR3 reads TGCAGTGCTAGCGGTCTGGGGGAGGGAGGGGTCCAAGAGACCCAGTACTTC. Amino acids: CSASGLGEGGVQETQYF.

V and J are TRBV3-1 and TRBJ2-1, with unresolved D. The germline V gene has CDR1 LGHDT and CDR2 YNNKEL (reference sequence). The CDR3 has 14 amino acids. Trimming took 1 base from V and 10 from J, leaving 14 bases between them. The CDR3 sequence is CASSQVNSGQEQFF. The CDR3 DNA reads as TGTGCCAGCAGCCAAGTAAATAGTGGGCAGGAGCAGTTCTTC.

This clonotype was seen at least ten times. CDR3 in amino acids: CASSLAGDQETQYF. The CDR3 DNA follows: TGTGCCAGCTCACTAGCGGGGGACCAAGAGACCCAGTACTTC. The chain uses TRBV18 and TRBJ2-5; 9 bases align to TRBD2. Per germline, CDR1 KGHSH and CDR2 LQKENI. The CDR3 contains 14 residues. The ends lost 4 bases at V and 0 bases at J; junction bases unmatched: 0.

The J gene is TRBJ2-7, the V gene TRBV20-1; tentative D call: TRBD2 (5 bases). Per germline, CDR1 DFQATT and CDR2 SNEGSKA (reference sequence). V was shortened by 0 bases and J by 0 bases, with 9 bases between the two germline ends. The CDR3 extends over 14 amino acids. The CDR3 sequence is CSARDLGSSYEQYF. The CDR3 coding sequence is TGCAGTGCTAGAGATTTGGGGAGCTCCTACGAGCAGTACTTC.

In this sample, this clonotype turned up many times. The V call is TRBV18, the J call TRBJ2-3; no firm D call. The CDR3 is 16 residues long. The V and J ends lost 0 bases and 2 bases respectively, with 12 bases between them. Germline assignment: CDR1 KGHSH and CDR2 LQKENI. The CDR3: CASSPPRFGYTDTQYF. CDR3 DNA: TGTGCCAGCTCACCACCGAGGTTTGGCTACACAGATACGCAGTATTTT.

This chain links TRBV6-2 or TRBV6-3 with TRBJ2-7; 10 bases match TRBD1. The length of the CDR3 is 17 residues. With V trimmed by 4 bases and J by 2 bases, 11 bases remained unmatched. Germline V CDR1 and CDR2: MNHEY, SVGEGT. In nucleotides, the CDR3 is TGTGCCAGCAGTTCACTATCTTGGGGACAGGGGACCTACGAGCAGTACTTC. Protein: CASSSLSWGQGTYEQYF.

J is TRBJ2-3 and V is TRBV18; unclear D gene. V lost 3 bases and J 4 bases, leaving 5 bases between the germline ends. CDR1 is KGHSH and CDR2 is LQKENI in the germline V gene. CDR3 size: 12 residues. The CDR3, as DNA: TGTGCCAGCTCACCTATCGCAGATACGCAGTATTTT. The encoded protein is CASSPIADTQYF.

The chain joins TRBV4-2 to TRBJ2-6, with D tentatively TRBD2 (5 bases). V gave up 1 base and J gave up 4 bases, with 11 bases separating them. Germline V gene data show CDR1 as LGHNA and CDR2 as YNFKEQ. The CDR3 is made up of 16 amino acids. The CDR3 bases are TGTGCCAGCAGCCAAGGGTGGGGAGCCGGGGCCAACGTCCTGACTTTC. Translated: CASSQGWGAGANVLTF.

This chain links TRBV7-2 with TRBJ2-7; 10 bases are shared with TRBD2. Germline CDR1 and CDR2: SGHTA and FQGNSA. The CDR3 consists of 16 residues. Trimming at V came to 0 bases and at J to 6 bases, leaving 8 bases not matched to a gene. The CDR3 coding sequence is TGTGCCAGCAGCTTAGCGAGCCTAGCGGGAGTACGCGAGCAGTACTTC. Its protein is CASSLASLAGVREQYF.

There are many counts of this clonotype. The chain combines TRBV7-2 with TRBJ2-3; maybe TRBD1 (6 bases). V was shortened by 5 bases and J by 6 bases, with 12 bases between the two germline ends. Germline V gene lookup returns CDR1 SGHTA and CDR2 FQGNSA. CDR3 length: 13 amino acids. CDR3 DNA: TGTGCCAGCAGCATCTCGCAGGGGGATACGCAGTATTTT. Translation: CASSISQGDTQYF.

In this sample, this clonotype turned up a few times. The rearrangement joins TRBV20-1 to TRBJ1-5, with 8 bases that match TRBD1. J lost 0 bases, V lost 6 bases, and 13 bases had no gene match. The CDR3 length is 17 residues. Germline V gives CDR1 DFQATT, CDR2 SNEGSKA (reference sequence). CDR3 sequence reads: CSAPGQAIRDSNQPQHF. In DNA form, the CDR3 reads TGCAGTGCGCCGGGACAGGCCATAAGGGATAGCAATCAGCCCCAGCATTTT.

The sample holds many counts of this clonotype. J is TRBJ2-3 and V is TRBV3-1, with a tentative D call TRBD2 (5 bases). V lost 4 bases, J lost 3 bases, and 8 bases lay in between. The CDR3 is 13 amino acids. Germline V gives CDR1 LGHDT, CDR2 YNNKEL (reference sequence). This CDR3 is CASSLPGTDTQYF. The CDR3 coding sequence is TGTGCCAGCAGCCTCCCGGGGACAGATACGCAGTATTTT.

This sequence joins TRBV29-1 and TRBJ2-2; 8 nucleotides match TRBD1. Germline V gene lookup returns CDR1 SQVTM and CDR2 ANQGSEA. Trimming removed 6 bases from V and 1 base from J; junction bases left unmatched: 7. There are 15 residues in the CDR3. The CDR3 DNA reads as TGCAGCGTAAGCCAGGGGGCAAAGAACACCGGGGAGCTGTTTTTT. Translation gives CSVSQGAKNTGELFF.

This clonotype turned up a few times. This rearrangement joins TRBV10-2 to TRBJ2-7; TRBD1 is a possible D gene (5 bases). Germline V gene lookup returns CDR1 WSHSY and CDR2 SAAADI. The CDR3 loop spans 12 amino acids. Trimming removed 4 bases from V and 6 bases from J, with 10 bases in between. The CDR3 DNA sequence: TGCGCCAGCAGTGTCGACAGAACCGAGCAGTACTTC. Its protein is CASSVDRTEQYF.

The CDR3 DNA is TGCGCCAGCCGAGGACAGTCAGGACTAGCGGGAGGGCCTTACTACGAGCAGTACTTC. Translated: CASRGQSGLAGGPYYEQYF. The J gene is TRBJ2-7, the V gene TRBV5-1; 15 bases align to TRBD2. J lost 3 bases, V lost 7 bases, and 17 bases had no gene match. The CDR3 has 19 residues. Germline loops: CDR1 SGHRS, CDR2 YFSETQ. The complete variable domain, with remaining parts taken from reference TRBV5-1 and TRBJ2-7, reads KAGVTQTPRYLIKTRGQQVTLSCSPISGHRSVSWYQQTPGQGLQFLFEYFSETQRNKGNFPGRFSGRQFSNSRSEMNVSTLELGDSALYLCASRGQSGLAGGPYYEQYFGPGTRLTVT.

This rearrangement joins TRBV29-1 to TRBJ2-7; unclear D gene. The CDR3 totals 11 residues. The germline V gene encodes CDR1 SQVTM and CDR2 ANQGSEA. V lost 6 bases to trimming and J lost 3 bases, with 9 bases between them. As DNA, the CDR3 is TGCAGCGTACTACTAAACTACGAGCAGTACTTC. This codes for CSVLLNYEQYF.

About this clonotype: One junction end disagrees with the germline gene, perhaps due to a read error. This chain links TRBV11-2 with TRBJ2-7, with 11 bases that match TRBD2. The CDR3 runs 14 residues. Germline CDR1 and CDR2: SGHAT and FQNNGV. CDR3 loop: CASRLAGGSYEQYF. DNA of the CDR3: TGTGCCAGCAGGTTAGCGGGAGGGTCCTACGAGCAGTACTTC.